This T cell receptor (beta chain) emerged from a study of response to subunit inactivated influenza vaccine. Study-level findings and limits: Seasonal influenza vaccination, on each occasion, was suggested by the authors to recruit few new T cells.

CDR3 length: 15 amino acids. Trimming took 5 bases from V and 2 from J, leaving 14 bases between them. The V gene's germline CDR1 is SGHAT and CDR2 FQNNGV. Comments on this clonotype: Antigen: not known.

Each CDR3 protein is one row after TCRdb ran MiXCR on the RT-PCR reads. The profile covers roughly 630,000 distinct CDR3 sequences, with around 13% appearing a single time and 7.5% to 8% taken by the ten largest. Here the sequenced sample was PBMCs from blood, taken 14 days before vaccination. The chain combines TRBV11-2 with TRBJ2-3; the D gene is possibly TRBD2 (7 bases). The receptor was isolated from a man aged 50 or older who received an inactivated influenza vaccine. Here the CDR3 DNA reads TGTGCCAGCAGCGGGGGGGCTCTTTACACAGATACGCAGTATTTT. Protein product: CASSGGALYTDTQYF.